This T cell receptor beta chain stems from a study of cytotoxic CD8 clonotypes in ibrutinib-treated CLL. Overall study: Partial responses totalled approximately 24 and complete responses 2; after median roughly 70 months, around 14 remained remitted and around twelve progressed. Response sampling took place at median around 13 months of treatment, range 6 to 36. Per sample, productive templates averaged 255,043 and productive rearrangements averaged approximately 87,000.

The data were produced by immunoSEQ multiplex PCR, yet TCRdb's version contains in-frame clones alone and is incomplete. The table lists some 29,000 clones, roughly 69% of them singletons. This clone was observed a few times. The V end was cut by 4 bases, the J end by 2 bases, with 15 bases between. Germline V gene lookup returns CDR1 SGHVS and CDR2 FQNEAQ. The CDR3 consists of 15 residues. The chain uses TRBV7-8 and TRBJ2-7; TRBD2 is a possible D gene (6 bases). This receptor was identified in a human donor with chronic lymphocytic leukemia. The input for sequencing was PBMCs, taken after 24 months of ibrutinib treatment. CDR3 in amino acids: CASSSGGEITYEQYF. CDR3 sequence (DNA): TGTGCCAGCAGCTCCGGAGGGGAAATCACCTACGAGCAGTACTTC.